This T cell receptor (beta chain) was sequenced for a study of blood T cell repertoires in COVID-19 (dated by TCRdb to about 2020). For the study in its entirety: The collaborator samples originated in the United States, Italy and Spain and spanned the acute and convalescent phases of COVID-19. The material from the prospective study consisted of cDNA or gDNA derived from T cells, B-cell-depleted T cells, or PBMCs. The dataset comprised deeply sampled blood TCRbeta repertoires from subjects exposed to, actively infected with, or recovered from COVID-19. The repertoires were released in a freely available public database intended as a resource for research on the immune response to SARS-CoV-2. Samples came from the ongoing ImmuneRACE study (first 160 participants) plus 1,254 subjects from 6 global collaborators. A de-identified subject ID, COVID-19 status, age in years and sex were almost always included in the sample metadata. Where available, HLA class I and class II types were obtained from metadata supplied by the sample provider rather than from assay-based typing.

Note on this clone: Its antigen remains undetermined. No base quality information exists; no much larger clone differs at one position.

Each collaborating institution followed its own protocols to collect whole blood in K2EDTA tubes. Collaborator samples were shipped for TCRbeta analysis as frozen whole blood, isolated PBMCs, or DNA extracted from either sample type. TCRbeta CDR3 regions were amplified from genomic DNA using the immunoSEQ Assay, a bias-controlled multiplex PCR. The study's own analysis went as follows. The number of nucleated cells in each sample was estimated from the amplification of reference gene primers within the assay. To quantify the absolute abundance of each unique TCRbeta CDR3 rearrangement, sequence reads were collapsed and filtered. For each sample, productive Simpson clonality was calculated as the square root of Simpson's diversity index across productive rearrangements. This is the immuneACCESS table as TCRdb keeps it, with only in-frame sequences that have V and J called. A part of the clones is gone; compared with another copy, unresolved V genes explain less than half, and the rest is unexplained. The V and J calls and clone size come from that table; D and trimming were worked out from the DNA. The sample includes more than 80,000 clones, with about four fifths observed a single time. The top ten constitute around 2.1% of the sample.

Overall study results and their limits: The amount of clinical and demographic metadata varied by source and participant and was provided uncurated.

Source material: peripheral blood. The sequence was obtained from a woman in her 70s with acute or convalescent COVID-19.

The DNA sequence reads TGTGCCAGCAGCTCTCCAGCGGGGGGCAGGGAGACCCAGTACTTC. This gives the protein CASSSPAGGRETQYF. This receptor chain uses TRBV7-2 and TRBJ2-5, and TRBD2 aligns with 9 junction nucleotides. Trimmed from V: 4 bases; trimmed from J: 5 bases; junction bases lacking a gene match: 8. The CDR3 contains 15 residues, cysteine and phenylalanine counted. Only the CDR3 DNA stays, 45 bases, in frame from base 1. The germline V gene provides CDR1 SGHTA and CDR2 FQGNSA. This CDR3, with the reference TRBV7-2 and TRBJ2-5 proteins standing in past its ends, gives the full variable domain GAGVSQSPSNKVTEKGKDVELRCDPISGHTALYWYRQSLGQGLEFLIYFQGNSAPDKSGLPSDRFSAERTGGSVSTLTIQRTQQEDSAVYLCASSSPAGGRETQYFGPGTRLLVL.